The entry that follows covers one TCR beta chain sequence. Its antigen is still unknown. The sampling schedule covered blood at baseline, cycle 4 day 1, and cycle 7 day 1. This record comes from a study of OX40 agonist ivuxolimab in advanced cancers. Overall study: Patients received ivuxolimab, an agonistic anti-OX40 (CD134) antibody. Study-wide points: Averaging showed that CD8+ T cells had more expanded clones than CD4+ did. Low normalized T-cell clonal expansion was also seen in some nonresponders.

Assay: immunoSEQ multiplex PCR; the TCRdb copy retains only in-frame clones and omits some. The data contain tens of thousands of clones, around four fifths of them singletons. Per the germline V gene, CDR1 is MNHNS and CDR2 is SASEGT. The length of the CDR3 is 10 residues. The V gene lost 6 bases and the J gene lost 11 bases, with 11 bases spanning the gap. The J gene is TRBJ2-7, the V gene TRBV6-1; D ambiguous. This material consisted of CD4+ or CD8+ T cells sorted from blood, taken in a trial of the OX40 agonist ivuxolimab. The receptor comes from an adult with an advanced solid tumor such as melanoma, head and neck, liver or kidney cancer. CDR3 sequence (DNA): TGTGCCAGCAGGGGTACATGGGAGTACTTC. Residues: CASRGTWEYF.